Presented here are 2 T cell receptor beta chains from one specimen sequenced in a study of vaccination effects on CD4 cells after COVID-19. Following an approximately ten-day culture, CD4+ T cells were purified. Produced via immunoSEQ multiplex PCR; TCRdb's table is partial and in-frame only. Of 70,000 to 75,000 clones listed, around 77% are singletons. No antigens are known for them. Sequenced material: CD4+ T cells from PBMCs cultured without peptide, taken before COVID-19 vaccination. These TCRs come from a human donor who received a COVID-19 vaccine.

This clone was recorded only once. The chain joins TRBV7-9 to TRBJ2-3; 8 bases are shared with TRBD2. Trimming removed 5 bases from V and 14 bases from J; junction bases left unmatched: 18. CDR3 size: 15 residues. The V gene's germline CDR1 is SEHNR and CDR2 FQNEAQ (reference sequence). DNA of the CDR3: TGTGCCAGCAGCCCTCGGTCGGAGCGGGGGCAAACGGGGTATTTT. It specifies CASSPRSERGQTGYF.

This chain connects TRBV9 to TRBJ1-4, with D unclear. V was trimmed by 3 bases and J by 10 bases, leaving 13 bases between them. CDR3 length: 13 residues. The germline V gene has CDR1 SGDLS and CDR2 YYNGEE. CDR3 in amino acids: CASSATGEGKLFF. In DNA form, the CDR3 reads TGTGCCAGCAGCGCCACCGGAGAGGGAAAACTGTTTTTT.